The present T cell receptor beta chain was sequenced within a study of T-cell reconstitution after alpha-beta-depleted transplantation in children. Trimming cost V 3 bases and J 3 bases, with 12 bases left between them. The V gene's germline CDR1 is LNHNV and CDR2 YYDKDF (reference sequence). The length of the CDR3 is 15 residues. In this sample, this clonotype turned up many times. Preparation of the TCRbeta library involved a method that used unique molecular identifiers. TCRdb reprocessed the PCR reads via MiXCR and lists one record per CDR3 protein. The repertoire holds more than 200,000 distinct CDR3 sequences, with about 9.6% as singletons.

Material: PBMCs from the stem cell graft donor, obtained from the stem cell graft. The rearrangement uses TRBV15 and TRBJ1-5; TRBD1 might be the D (5 bases). This TCR came from a human donor who donated a stem cell graft to a child with SCID. CDR3 nucleotide sequence: TGTGCCACCAGCAGGAGTGGGGGTTCCAATCAGCCCCAGCATTTT. Residues: CATSRSGGSNQPQHF.